The T cell receptor beta chain under discussion was sequenced for a study of beta chain features in type 1 diabetes. Study-level findings and limits: Shorter TCRB CDR3s, moderately but significantly so, marked every one of the four CD4+ subsets in Type 1 diabetes patients.

This CDR3 spans 15 amino acids. V trimming: 0 bases; J trimming: 3 bases; junction bases outside the gene matches: 5. The germline CDR1 and CDR2 sequences are SGHTA and FQGNSA. All of the isolated RNA was reverse transcribed, so expressed TCRB transcripts were sequenced. Produced via immunoSEQ multiplex PCR; TCRdb's table is partial and in-frame only. In the table there are 250,000 to 300,000 clones, roughly 13% of which are singletons. In its sample, this clone was seen a few times. The antigen remains undetermined. The sample was naive CD4+ T cells from blood. J is TRBJ2-7 and V is TRBV7-2, with 7 bases that match TRBD1. The sequence was obtained from a man aged 25-45 years with type 1 diabetes. For the CDR3, the DNA is TGTGCCAGCAGCTTAGCGGGGGACAGTAGCTACGAGCAGTACTTC. It translates to CASSLAGDSSYEQYF.